This T cell receptor beta chain was retrieved from a study of cytomegalovirus exposure and HLA in healthy donors. Study-wide results and caveats: Prior analysis indicated that the majority of TCR beta V segments exhibited productivity approximately 87% or approximately 30% of the time. Within a later analysis, the majority of CMV-associated TCR beta chains appeared HLA-restricted. Sequencing likely produced, as an artifact, a cluster of highly shared sequence variants.

PCR used 60 Vbeta primers and 13 Jbeta primers. Per the original methods: Later reanalysis found around 84 million unique TCR beta chains, roughly 10 million of them shared. Generated by immunoSEQ multiplex PCR, the TCRdb table keeps only in-frame clones and is missing some. Clone size and the V and J calls come from that table; the DNA yielded D and trimming. The repertoire holds 130,000 to 150,000 clones, with about four fifths as singletons. The CDR3 runs to 15 residues. The V gene lost 2 bases and the J gene lost 3 bases, with 14 bases spanning the gap. Germline V gene sequence: CDR1 GTSNPN, CDR2 SVGIG (reference sequence). About this clone: Antigen specificity is unknown.

The receptor's source is a male donor in good health and CMV-seropositive. The V call is TRBV30, the J call TRBJ2-1; D remains ambiguous. Input material: PBMCs. The CDR3 DNA is TGTGCCTGGAGTTCCGATTTGCGGCTCTACAATGAGCAGTTCTTC. Its translation: CAWSSDLRLYNEQFF.